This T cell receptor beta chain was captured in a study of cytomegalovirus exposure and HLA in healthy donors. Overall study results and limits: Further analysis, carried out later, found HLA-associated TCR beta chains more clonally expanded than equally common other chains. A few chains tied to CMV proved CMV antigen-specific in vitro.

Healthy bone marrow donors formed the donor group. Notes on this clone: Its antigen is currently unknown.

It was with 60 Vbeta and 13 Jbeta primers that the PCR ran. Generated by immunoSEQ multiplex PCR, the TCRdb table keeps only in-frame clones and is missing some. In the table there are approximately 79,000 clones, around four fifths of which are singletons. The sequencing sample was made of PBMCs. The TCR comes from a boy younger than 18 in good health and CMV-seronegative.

The DNA of the CDR3 is TGTGCCAGCAGTTTTTCCAGGTTACAAGAGACCCAGTACTTC. It yields the protein CASSFSRLQETQYF. The genes are TRBV28 and TRBJ2-5; unclear D gene. The CDR3 is 14 residues long. The V end was cut by 3 bases, the J end by 2 bases, with 10 bases between. Looked up from germline, CDR1 is MDHEN and CDR2 is SYDVKM.